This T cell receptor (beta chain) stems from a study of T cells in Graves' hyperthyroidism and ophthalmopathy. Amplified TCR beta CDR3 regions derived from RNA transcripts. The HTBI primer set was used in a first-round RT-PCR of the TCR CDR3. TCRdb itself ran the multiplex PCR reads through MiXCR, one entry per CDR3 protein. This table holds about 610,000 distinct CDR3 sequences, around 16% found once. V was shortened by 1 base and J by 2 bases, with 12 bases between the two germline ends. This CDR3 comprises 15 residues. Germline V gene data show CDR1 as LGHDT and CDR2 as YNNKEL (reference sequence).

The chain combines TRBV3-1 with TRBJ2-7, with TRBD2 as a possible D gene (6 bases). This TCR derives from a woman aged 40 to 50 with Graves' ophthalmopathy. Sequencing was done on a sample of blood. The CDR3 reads CASSQGGSGPYEQYF. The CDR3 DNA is TGTGCCAGCAGCCAAGGAGGGAGCGGGCCCTACGAGCAGTACTTC.